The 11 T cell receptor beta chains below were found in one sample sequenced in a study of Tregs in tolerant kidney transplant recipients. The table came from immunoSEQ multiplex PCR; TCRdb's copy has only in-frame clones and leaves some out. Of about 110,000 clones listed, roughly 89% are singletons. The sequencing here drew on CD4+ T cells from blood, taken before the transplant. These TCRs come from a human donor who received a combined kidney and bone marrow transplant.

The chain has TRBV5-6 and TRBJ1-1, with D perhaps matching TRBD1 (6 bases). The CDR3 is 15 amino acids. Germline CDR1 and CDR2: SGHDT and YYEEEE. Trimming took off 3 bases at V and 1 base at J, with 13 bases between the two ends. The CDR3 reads CASSSLGHKNTEAFF. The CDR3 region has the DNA TGTGCCAGCAGCTCACTGGGACATAAGAACACTGAAGCTTTCTTT.

The CDR3 here is CASSRDRFSYEQYF. In DNA form, the CDR3 reads TGTGCCAGCAGCCGGGACAGATTCTCCTACGAGCAGTACTTC. This sequence joins TRBV5-4 and TRBJ2-7; 7 bases are a match to TRBD1. Germline CDR1 is SGHNT and CDR2 is YYREEE (reference sequence). The J segment lost 0 bases and the V segment lost 4 bases, leaving 4 bases of the junction unmatched. This CDR3 is 14 amino acids long.

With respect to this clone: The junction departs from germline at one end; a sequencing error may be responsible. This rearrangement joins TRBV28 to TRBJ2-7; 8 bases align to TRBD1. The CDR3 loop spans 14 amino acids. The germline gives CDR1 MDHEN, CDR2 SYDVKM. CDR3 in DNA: TGTGCCAGCAGTCCCCAGGACAGGGTCCGGAATCCAAACTTC. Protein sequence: CASSPQDRVRNPNF.

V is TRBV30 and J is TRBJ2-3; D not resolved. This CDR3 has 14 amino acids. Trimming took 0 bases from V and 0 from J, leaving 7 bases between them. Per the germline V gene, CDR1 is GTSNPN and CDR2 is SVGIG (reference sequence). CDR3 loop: CAWSVARSTDTQYF. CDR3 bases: TGTGCCTGGAGTGTAGCTAGGAGCACAGATACGCAGTATTTT.

CDR3 protein: CASSGEGLYGYTF. The CDR3 DNA follows: TGTGCCAGCAGTGGCGAGGGACTCTATGGCTACACCTTC. The chain uses TRBV2 and TRBJ1-2, with D perhaps matching TRBD1 (5 bases). The CDR3 spans 13 residues. Germline assignment: CDR1 SNHLY and CDR2 FYNNEI. V was shortened by 4 bases and J by 4 bases, with 10 bases between the two germline ends.

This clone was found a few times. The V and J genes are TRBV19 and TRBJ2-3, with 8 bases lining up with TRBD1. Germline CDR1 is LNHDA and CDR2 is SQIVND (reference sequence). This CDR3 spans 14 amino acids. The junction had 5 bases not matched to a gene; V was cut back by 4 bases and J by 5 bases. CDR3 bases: TGTGCCAGTAGTACCAGGGGGCGAGGAGATACGCAGTATTTT. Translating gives CASSTRGRGDTQYF.

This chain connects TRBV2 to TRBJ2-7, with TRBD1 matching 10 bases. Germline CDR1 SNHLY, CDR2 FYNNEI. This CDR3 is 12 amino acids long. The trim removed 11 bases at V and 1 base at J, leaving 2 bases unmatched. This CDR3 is CASGQGSYEQYF. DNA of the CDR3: TGTGCCTCGGGACAGGGGTCCTACGAGCAGTACTTC.

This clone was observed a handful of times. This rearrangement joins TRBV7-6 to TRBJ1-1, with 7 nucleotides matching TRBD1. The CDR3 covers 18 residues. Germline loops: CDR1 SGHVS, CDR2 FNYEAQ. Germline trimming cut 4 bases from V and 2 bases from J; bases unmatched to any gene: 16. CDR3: CASSSYLTPGQINTEAFF. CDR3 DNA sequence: TGTGCCAGCAGCTCTTACCTCACACCGGGACAGATAAACACTGAAGCTTTCTTT.

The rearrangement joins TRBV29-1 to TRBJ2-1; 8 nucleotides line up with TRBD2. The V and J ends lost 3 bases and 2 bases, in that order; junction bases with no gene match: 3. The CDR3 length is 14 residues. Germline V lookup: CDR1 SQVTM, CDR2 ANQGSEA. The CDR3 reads CSVDNGGAYNEQFF. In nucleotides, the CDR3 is TGCAGCGTTGATAACGGGGGGGCCTACAATGAGCAGTTCTTC.

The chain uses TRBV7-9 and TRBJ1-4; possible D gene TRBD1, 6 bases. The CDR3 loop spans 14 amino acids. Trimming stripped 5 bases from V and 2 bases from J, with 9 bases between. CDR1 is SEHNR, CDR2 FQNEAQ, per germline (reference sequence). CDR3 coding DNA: TGTGCCAGCAGCCCGAGGGGGACTAATGAAAAACTGTTTTTT. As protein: CASSPRGTNEKLFF.

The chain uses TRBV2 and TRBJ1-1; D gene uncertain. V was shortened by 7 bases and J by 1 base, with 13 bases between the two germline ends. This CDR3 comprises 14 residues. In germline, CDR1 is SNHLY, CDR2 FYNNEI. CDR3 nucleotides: TGTGCCAGCAACCCCGTTGGGCAGAACACTGAAGCTTTCTTT. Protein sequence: CASNPVGQNTEAFF.